Presented here are 23 T cell receptor beta chains from one specimen sequenced in a study of T cells after yellow fever vaccination. MiXCR was run by TCRdb on the 5' RACE reads, yielding one entry per CDR3 protein. The table has under 400,000 distinct CDR3 sequences, around a tenth seen once. Source: PBMCs, taken on the day of the first yellow fever vaccination. The receptors were sampled from a man aged 18 to 30 who received the YFV17D yellow fever vaccine.

The chain has TRBV25-1 and TRBJ2-5; the match to TRBD2 covers 12 bases. The germline V gene has CDR1 MGHDK and CDR2 SYGVNS. V was clipped by 4 bases and J by 1 base; unmatched bases: 10. The CDR3 totals 18 residues. Here the CDR3 reads CASSGLAGGQGRQETQYF. CDR3 sequence (DNA): TGTGCCAGCAGTGGGCTAGCGGGGGGGCAGGGCCGCCAAGAGACCCAGTACTTC.

The chain is built from TRBV5-5 and TRBJ2-5, with D tentatively TRBD2 (5 bases). Germline V CDR1 and CDR2: SGHKS, YYEKEE (reference sequence). The V end lost 4 bases, the J end lost 4 bases, and 14 bases lay between the germline ends. The CDR3 sequence is 14 residues long. This chain's CDR3 is CASSPPGLSETQYF. CDR3 in DNA: TGTGCCAGCAGCCCCCCCGGACTCTCAGAGACCCAGTACTTC.

This clonotype showed up just a few times. The gene calls are TRBV7-2 and TRBJ1-2; 11 nucleotides line up with TRBD1. This CDR3 is 14 amino acids long. The germline V gene has CDR1 SGHTA and CDR2 FQGNSA. The J segment lost 12 bases and the V segment lost 2 bases, leaving 8 bases of the junction unmatched. The CDR3 protein is CASSLWTGGYQNTF. DNA for the CDR3: TGTGCCAGCAGCTTATGGACAGGGGGCTATCAGAACACCTTC.

This chain connects TRBV7-8 to TRBJ1-3, with D uncertain. V was clipped by 1 base and J by 0 bases, with 10 bases between them. CDR3 size: 16 residues. Germline loops: CDR1 SGHVS, CDR2 FQNEAQ. CDR3 DNA: TGTGCCAGCAGCTTAGACATAGGTCCCTCTGGAAACACCATATATTTT. This codes for CASSLDIGPSGNTIYF.

In this sample, this clonotype turned up a few times. The genes are TRBV5-6 and TRBJ1-2; D remains unclear. Germline loops: CDR1 SGHDT, CDR2 YYEEEE. The V end lost 2 bases, the J end lost 2 bases, and 13 bases lay between the germline ends. The CDR3 contains 15 residues. This chain's CDR3 is CASSFLSAANYGYTF. The CDR3, as DNA: TGTGCCAGCAGCTTCTTGTCAGCGGCCAACTATGGCTACACCTTC.

The chain is built from TRBV4-1 and TRBJ2-1; TRBD2 agrees at 9 bases. The V gene end was trimmed by 6 bases and the J gene end by 5 bases; junction bases not matched to a gene: 11. The V gene's germline CDR1 is MGHRA and CDR2 YSYEKL. This CDR3 comprises 16 residues. Written as DNA, the CDR3 is TGCGCCAGCAGTATCTCTAGCGGGGTCCGCAACAATGAGCAGTTCTTC. It specifies CASSISSGVRNNEQFF.

This clonotype was observed a few times. The chain employs TRBV9 and TRBJ1-4, with D unclear. From germline, CDR1 is SGDLS and CDR2 YYNGEE. This CDR3 is built from 15 residues. Trimming left V 0 bases short and J 10 bases short, with 16 bases between. The DNA of the CDR3 is TGTGCCAGCAGCGTAGGGACCGGGTTTGAGGGAAAACTGTTTTTT. This encodes CASSVGTGFEGKLFF.

This clonotype appeared a few times. This chain connects TRBV18 to TRBJ1-1; D may be TRBD1 (6 bases). The V gene lost 3 bases and the J gene lost 4 bases, with 18 bases spanning the gap. CDR1 is KGHSH, CDR2 LQKENI, per germline. This CDR3 has 16 amino acids. The CDR3: CASSPAQGILGTEAFF. The CDR3 region has the DNA TGTGCCAGCTCACCTGCACAGGGCATTTTGGGCACTGAAGCTTTCTTT.

The CDR3 loop reads CASSFDRIGPQHF. The CDR3 DNA follows: TGTGCCAGCAGTTTTGACAGGATTGGGCCCCAGCATTTT. V gene TRBV12-3 or TRBV12-4 combines with J gene TRBJ1-5; D is possibly TRBD1 (6 bases). The V gene lost 3 bases and the J gene lost 9 bases, with 12 bases spanning the gap. The CDR3 is 13 amino acids.

The table lists this clonotype with a few counts. V and J are TRBV28 and TRBJ1-2, with D tentatively TRBD1 (5 bases). Germline values: CDR1 MDHEN, CDR2 SYDVKM. This CDR3 is 13 amino acids long. Trimming cost V 5 bases and J 8 bases, with 15 bases left between them. The CDR3 region has the DNA TGTGCCAGCAGTCCCCCGCCGGGGGACGGCTACACCTTC. It encodes CASSPPPGDGYTF.

The V and J genes are TRBV5-6 and TRBJ1-6, with D possibly matching TRBD1 (5 bases). This CDR3 is 17 amino acids long. The V end lost 4 bases, the J end lost 4 bases, and 18 bases lay between the germline ends. Germline assignment: CDR1 SGHDT and CDR2 YYEEEE. The CDR3 region is CASSPQYGQEYNSPLHF. CDR3 nucleotides: TGTGCCAGCAGCCCTCAATATGGACAAGAGTATAATTCACCCCTCCACTTT.

This clonotype has more than one count but fewer than ten. This chain connects TRBV12-3 or TRBV12-4 to TRBJ1-4; D gene unclear. The CDR3 length is 12 residues. Trimming pared 6 bases from V and 14 bases from J, leaving 16 bases between. The DNA for the CDR3 is TGTGCCAGCAGCCAGGAAGGCCCCAGGCTGTTTTTT. This gives the protein CASSQEGPRLFF.

The V gene is TRBV20-1, the J gene TRBJ2-3; D remains ambiguous. The V end was cut by 0 bases, the J end by 4 bases, with 5 bases between. This CDR3 contains 12 residues. Germline V gene sequence: CDR1 DFQATT, CDR2 SNEGSKA (reference sequence). Here the CDR3 reads CSAREVSDTQYF. CDR3 DNA sequence: TGCAGTGCTAGAGAGGTGTCAGATACGCAGTATTTT.

Many counts were recorded for this clonotype. This chain uses TRBV5-1 with TRBJ1-1, with 7 bases matching TRBD1. V gave up 0 bases and J gave up 10 bases; unmatched junction bases: 9. This CDR3 has 14 residues. Germline V lookup: CDR1 SGHRS, CDR2 YFSETQ. The CDR3 DNA reads as TGCGCCAGCAGCTTGGCCGGGACAGAGGGACGAGCTTTCTTT. Its protein is CASSLAGTEGRAFF.

Only a few counts were recorded for this clonotype. V usage is TRBV6-1 and J usage is TRBJ2-5; 12 bases map to TRBD2. CDR1 is MNHNS, CDR2 SASEGT, per germline. V shed 6 bases, J shed 2 bases, and the junction held 16 bases outside the gene matches. CDR3 size: 19 residues. The CDR3 sequence is CASSHLGFTSGGSQETQYF. For the CDR3, the DNA is TGTGCCAGCAGCCACTTGGGGTTTACTAGCGGGGGGTCACAAGAGACCCAGTACTTC.

Only a few counts were recorded for this clonotype. DNA for the CDR3: TGTGCCAGCAGCTTGACAGGGGGCGTGAGCTATGGCTACACCTTC. It yields the protein CASSLTGGVSYGYTF. This rearrangement joins TRBV7-2 to TRBJ1-2; 10 bases align to TRBD1. The CDR3 covers 15 residues. The germline gives CDR1 SGHTA, CDR2 FQGNSA. Trimming at V came to 3 bases and at J to 4 bases, leaving 5 bases not matched to a gene.

This chain uses TRBV12-3 or TRBV12-4 with TRBJ1-1; maybe TRBD1 (5 bases). The CDR3 length is 16 residues. Trimming left V 5 bases short and J 0 bases short, with 16 bases between. The CDR3 protein is CASSPAWGGVNTEAFF. The CDR3 DNA is TGTGCCAGCAGTCCCGCATGGGGCGGAGTGAACACTGAAGCTTTCTTT.

This clonotype was observed a few times. The chain employs TRBV5-5 and TRBJ2-3; 12 bases fit TRBD1. This CDR3 comprises 16 residues. CDR1 is SGHKS and CDR2 is YYEKEE in the germline V gene (reference sequence). V lost 0 bases to trimming and J lost 4 bases; unmatched junction nucleotides: 3. The CDR3 loop is CASSLGDRGRADTQYF. The CDR3 bases are TGTGCCAGCAGCTTGGGGGACAGGGGGCGCGCAGATACGCAGTATTTT.

This clonotype was seen only a few times. This chain joins TRBV20-1 and TRBJ2-3; D gene uncertain. V dropped 6 bases and J dropped 6 bases, with 16 bases sitting between them. The CDR3 consists of 13 residues. The V gene's germline CDR1 is DFQATT and CDR2 SNEGSKA (reference sequence). Written as DNA, the CDR3 is TGCAGTGCCCCCCCCGGACCCGGGGATACGCAGTATTTT. It specifies CSAPPGPGDTQYF.

The V gene is TRBV3-1, the J gene TRBJ1-1, with D hard to call. The CDR3 loop spans 14 amino acids. Germline CDR1 LGHDT, CDR2 YNNKEL (reference sequence). Trimming shortened V by 0 bases and J by 6 bases, and 11 bases separated the two germline ends. The CDR3 DNA reads as TGTGCCAGCAGCCAAGATACTTCACGGGCTGAAGCTTTCTTT. Translation gives CASSQDTSRAEAFF.

The sample holds many counts of this clonotype. V and J are TRBV5-1 and TRBJ1-1; TRBD1 might be the D (5 bases). The V gene lost 1 base and the J gene lost 4 bases, with 17 bases spanning the gap. This CDR3 has 16 amino acids. Germline CDR1 and CDR2: SGHRS and YFSETQ. CDR3 protein: CASSLSVLQGGTEAFF. The CDR3 DNA sequence: TGCGCCAGCAGCTTGTCCGTCCTCCAGGGAGGCACTGAAGCTTTCTTT.

The table lists this clonotype with a few counts. The chain couples TRBV5-1 to TRBJ1-1; D call uncertain. The V and J ends lost 1 base and 4 bases respectively, with 14 bases between them. CDR3 length: 15 residues. Germline CDR1 SGHRS, CDR2 YFSETQ. CDR3: CASSLLSAEGTEAFF. Written as DNA, the CDR3 is TGCGCCAGCAGCTTGCTAAGTGCGGAGGGCACTGAAGCTTTCTTT.

This clonotype was counted only a few times. The chain is built from TRBV5-1 and TRBJ1-2; 10 nucleotides agree with TRBD1. Germline lookup yields CDR1 SGHRS and CDR2 YFSETQ. The V gene end was trimmed by 3 bases and the J gene end by 7 bases; junction bases not matched to a gene: 6. The CDR3 has 14 residues. The CDR3 region is CASSSLTGGFGYTF. The CDR3 nucleotides read TGCGCCAGCAGCTCGCTGACAGGGGGCTTTGGCTACACCTTC.